Sequencing of this TCR beta chain was carried out in a study of beta chain features in type 1 diabetes. What was sequenced were expressed TCRB transcripts, since all of the isolated RNA had been reverse transcribed. Sequencing used immunoSEQ multiplex PCR; TCRdb keeps in-frame clones, though not all of them. Counted here are roughly 150,000 clones, approximately 62% occurring once; the ten biggest clones make up nearly 0.09%. Donors contributed one heparinised blood draw apiece, averaging about 120 mL. The CDR3 spans 18 residues. Germline CDR1 is LGHNA and CDR2 is YSLEER. With 0 bases clipped from V and 5 bases from J, the junction kept 8 bases outside the gene matches. On this clone itself: Its antigen is currently unknown.

Whole-study results and caveats: Significant though moderate, a shortening of TCRB CDR3s appeared in all four CD4+ subsets of Type 1 diabetes patients.

The chain links TRBV4-3 to TRBJ2-3, with TRBD2 matching 13 bases. Specimen: naive CD4+ T cells from blood. This clonotype was obtained from a man aged 25-45 years with type 1 diabetes. CDR3 sequence reads: CASSQEEGLAGTVDTQYF. The CDR3 DNA follows: TGCGCCAGCAGCCAAGAGGAGGGACTAGCGGGGACAGTAGATACGCAGTATTTT.